The sequence of this T cell receptor (beta chain) was determined in a study of shared clonotypes between healthy human individuals. This clone has a handful of counts. The target antigen is unknown. Sequenced by immunoSEQ multiplex PCR; TCRdb stores in-frame clones only, minus some. Counted here are about a million clones, roughly 80% occurring once; the ten biggest clones make up 1.4% to 1.5%. Trimming pared 8 bases from V and 1 base from J, leaving 16 bases between. Germline values: CDR1 LNHNV, CDR2 YYDKDF (reference sequence). The CDR3 is 15 residues long. General observations from the study: Few donors restricted represented genetic and exposure-history diversity.

This sequence originates from a man between 18 and 29 years old in good health. Sequenced sample: memory CD4+ T cells sorted from blood. The sample's subset: CD45RA-negative fraction. The chain combines TRBV15 with TRBJ2-3, with D possibly being TRBD2 (6 bases). This CDR3 reads CATGVAGLGTDTQYF. CDR3 sequence (DNA): TGTGCCACCGGGGTCGCGGGATTAGGCACAGATACGCAGTATTTT.